This entry features one T cell receptor (beta chain) sequence. The CDR3 totals 14 residues. Germline CDR1 and CDR2: SGHAT and FQNNGV. Trimming at V came to 5 bases and at J to 0 bases, leaving 0 bases not matched to a gene. Terminally differentiated effector memory CD45RA+ cells were excluded by CCR7 positive selection of CD45RO-negative cells. The assay was immunoSEQ multiplex PCR, and TCRdb's table has in-frame clones only and misses some. The repertoire holds over 2,000,000 clones, with approximately 92% as singletons. The sample comes from a study of shared clonotypes between healthy human individuals.

The sequencing input was naive CD8+ T cells from PBMCs. The genes are TRBV11-2 and TRBJ2-1; TRBD1 agrees at 8 bases. This sequence originates from a man aged 18 to 29 in good health. Some clones in this sample may be carry-over from other donors' samples. CDR3 coding DNA: TGTGCCAGCAGCGGACAGGGCTCCTACAATGAGCAGTTCTTC. Its protein product is CASSGQGSYNEQFF.